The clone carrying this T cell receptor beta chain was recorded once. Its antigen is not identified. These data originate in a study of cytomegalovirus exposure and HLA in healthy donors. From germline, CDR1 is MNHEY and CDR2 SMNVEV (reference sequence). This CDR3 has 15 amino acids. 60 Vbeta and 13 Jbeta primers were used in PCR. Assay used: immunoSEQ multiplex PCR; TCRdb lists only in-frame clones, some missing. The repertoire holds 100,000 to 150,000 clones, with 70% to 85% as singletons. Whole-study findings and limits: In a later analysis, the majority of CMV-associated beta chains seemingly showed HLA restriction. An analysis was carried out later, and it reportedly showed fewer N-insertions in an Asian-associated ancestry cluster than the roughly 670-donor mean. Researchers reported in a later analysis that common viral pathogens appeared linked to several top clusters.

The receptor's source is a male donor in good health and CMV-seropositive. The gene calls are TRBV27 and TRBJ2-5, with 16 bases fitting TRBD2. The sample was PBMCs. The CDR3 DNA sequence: TGTGCAGTCCGGGGACTAGCGGGGGGGGAAGAGACCCAGTACTTC. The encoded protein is CAVRGLAGGEETQYF.